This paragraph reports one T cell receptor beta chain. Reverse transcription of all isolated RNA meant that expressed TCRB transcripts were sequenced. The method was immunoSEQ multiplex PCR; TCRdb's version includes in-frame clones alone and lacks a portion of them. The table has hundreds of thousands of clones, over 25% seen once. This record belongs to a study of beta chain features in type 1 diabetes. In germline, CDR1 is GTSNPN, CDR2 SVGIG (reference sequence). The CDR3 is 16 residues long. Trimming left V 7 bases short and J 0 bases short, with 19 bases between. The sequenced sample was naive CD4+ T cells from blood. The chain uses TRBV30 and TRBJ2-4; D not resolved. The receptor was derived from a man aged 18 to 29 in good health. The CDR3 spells CASAEFPTIAKNIQYF. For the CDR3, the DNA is TGTGCCTCCGCCGAATTCCCAACAATAGCCAAAAACATTCAGTACTTC.